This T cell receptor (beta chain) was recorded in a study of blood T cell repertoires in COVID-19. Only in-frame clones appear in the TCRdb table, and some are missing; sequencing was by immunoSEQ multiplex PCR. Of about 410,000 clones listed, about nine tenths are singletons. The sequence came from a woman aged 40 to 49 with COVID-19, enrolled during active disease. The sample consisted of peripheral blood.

The CDR3 here is CSVDWAQREYNEQFF. CDR3 nucleotide sequence: TGCAGCGTTGACTGGGCCCAGCGGGAATACAATGAGCAGTTCTTC. The chain couples TRBV29-1 to TRBJ2-1; 7 nucleotides align to TRBD2. This CDR3 comprises 15 residues. V lost 3 bases to trimming and J lost 4 bases; unmatched junction nucleotides: 9. Germline V gene lookup returns CDR1 SQVTM and CDR2 ANQGSEA.